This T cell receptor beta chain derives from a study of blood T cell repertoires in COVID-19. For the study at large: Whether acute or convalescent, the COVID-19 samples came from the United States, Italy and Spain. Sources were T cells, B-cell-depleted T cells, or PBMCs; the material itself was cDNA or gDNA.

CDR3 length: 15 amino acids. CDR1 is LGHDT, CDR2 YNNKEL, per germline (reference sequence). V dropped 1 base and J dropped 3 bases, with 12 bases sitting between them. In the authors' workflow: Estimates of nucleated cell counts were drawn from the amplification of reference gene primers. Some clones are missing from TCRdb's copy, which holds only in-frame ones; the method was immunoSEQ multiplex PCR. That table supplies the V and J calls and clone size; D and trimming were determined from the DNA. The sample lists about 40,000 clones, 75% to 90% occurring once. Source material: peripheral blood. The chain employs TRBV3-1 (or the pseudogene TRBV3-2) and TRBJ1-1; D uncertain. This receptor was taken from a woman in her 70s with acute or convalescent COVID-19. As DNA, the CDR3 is TGTGCCAGCAGCCAAGGATTCGGTGGTTACACTGAAGCTTTCTTT. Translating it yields CASSQGFGGYTEAFF.